This T cell receptor beta chain was recovered during a study of T cell repertoires in aging, cancer and after chemotherapy. Study-wide background: Over several months to years, re-sampled healthy donor repertoires clearly shared clones.

Peripheral blood genomic DNA, not sorted cells or RNA, was the template. Study-wide findings and caveats: Across the chemotherapy interval, each cancer cohort showed higher median generation probability, suggesting thymic rebound.

The CDR3 length is 16 residues. V was clipped by 1 base and J by 4 bases; unmatched bases: 0. Germline CDR1 reads LNHNV; CDR2 reads YYDKDF (reference sequence). Within the sample, this clonotype is medium-sized. Antigen: not known. Rearranged V-D-J TRB sequences were amplified with a mixed TRB-A/B primer pool. TCRdb fed the multiplex PCR reads into MiXCR, producing one record per CDR3 protein. The sample lists 5,000 to 7,000 distinct CDR3 sequences, less than 50% occurring once. The chain is built from TRBV15 and TRBJ2-3, with 15 positions matching TRBD2. The sample taken for sequencing was blood. The TCR originated in a human donor in good health. The CDR3 loop reads CATSRGTSGGADTQYF. The DNA of the CDR3 is TGTGCCACCAGCAGAGGGACTAGCGGGGGGGCAGATACGCAGTATTTT. Based on the CDR3 plus reference TRBV15 and TRBJ2-3, the full variable domain is DAMVIQNPRYQVTQFGKPVTLSCSQTLNHNVMYWYQQKSSQAPKLLFHYYDKDFNNEADTPDNFQSRRPNTSFCFLDIRSPGLGDTAMYLCATSRGTSGGADTQYFGPGTRLTVL.